These 27 T cell receptor beta chains originate from one sample sequenced in a study of cytomegalovirus exposure and HLA in healthy donors. It was with 60 Vbeta and 13 Jbeta primers that the PCR ran. Clones were read by immunoSEQ multiplex PCR, and TCRdb kept only the in-frame ones, dropping some. The sample has approximately 200,000 clones, 82% seen once. The sample was PBMCs. These receptors were collected from a boy aged 2 to 10 in good health and CMV-seronegative.

V is TRBV4-3 and J is TRBJ1-2; no firm D call. V lost 0 bases, J lost 4 bases, and 9 bases lay in between. Germline V gives CDR1 LGHNA, CDR2 YSLEER. This CDR3 is built from 14 residues. The CDR3 sequence: CASSQDNPGYGYTF. Here the CDR3 DNA reads TGCGCCAGCAGCCAAGATAACCCCGGCTATGGCTACACCTTC.

This chain connects TRBV5-1 to TRBJ2-1, with D possibly being TRBD2 (6 bases). V shed 4 bases and J shed 5 bases, with 16 bases lying between them. The CDR3 is 15 amino acids. Looked up from germline, CDR1 is SGHRS and CDR2 is YFSETQ. The CDR3 spells CASSPLASKHNEQFF. In DNA form, the CDR3 reads TGCGCCAGCAGCCCTCTAGCGAGCAAGCACAATGAGCAGTTCTTC.

This chain uses TRBV7-9 with TRBJ2-3; the match to TRBD2 covers 9 bases. In germline, CDR1 is SEHNR, CDR2 FQNEAQ (reference sequence). The CDR3 is made up of 15 amino acids. After removal of 2 bases from V and 0 bases from J, the junction contained 0 bases not matched to a gene. The CDR3 here is CASSLLAGSTDTQYF. The CDR3 nucleotides read TGTGCCAGCAGCTTACTAGCGGGGAGCACAGATACGCAGTATTTT.

The chain employs TRBV27 and TRBJ2-2, with 7 bases that match TRBD2. Trimming took 0 bases from V and 6 from J; bases not matched to a gene: 1. The CDR3 loop spans 14 amino acids. Germline CDR1 MNHEY, CDR2 SMNVEV (reference sequence). The CDR3 region is CASSLSGGAGELFF. CDR3 in DNA: TGTGCCAGCAGTTTATCGGGGGGGGCCGGGGAGCTGTTTTTT.

This clone occurred a few times. V is TRBV6-6 and J is TRBJ2-7, with TRBD2 as a possible D gene (6 bases). The CDR3 loop spans 14 amino acids. Trimming stripped 6 bases from V and 3 bases from J, with 15 bases between. Looked up from germline, CDR1 is MNHNY and CDR2 is SVGAGI (reference sequence). The CDR3 DNA reads as TGTGCCAGCAGCCGAGAGGGACTTGTCTACGAGCAGTACTTC. Translating gives CASSREGLVYEQYF.

Details on this clone: One junction end does not reproduce the germline sequence, and a read error may be involved. V gene TRBV7-9 combines with J gene TRBJ2-2; 9 bases line up with TRBD1. The CDR3 covers 17 residues. Per germline, CDR1 SEHNR and CDR2 FQNEAQ (reference sequence). CDR3 protein: CSSSSNQGQGYTGELFF. The CDR3 DNA is TGTTCCAGCAGCTCGAATCAGGGACAGGGCTACACCGGGGAGCTGTTTTTT.

The chain recombines TRBV27 with TRBJ1-5, with D possibly TRBD1 on 5 matching bases. The CDR3 spans 14 residues. Germline-derived CDR1 and CDR2 are MNHEY and SMNVEV (reference sequence). The V gene lost 2 bases and the J gene lost 7 bases, with 12 bases spanning the gap. The DNA of the CDR3 is TGTGCCAGCAGTTTAAAACAGGCGGGGCAGCCCCAGCATTTT. It specifies CASSLKQAGQPQHF.

The chain employs TRBV27 and TRBJ2-1; D may be TRBD2 (5 bases). V was shortened by 1 base and J by 7 bases, with 8 bases between the two germline ends. In germline, CDR1 is MNHEY, CDR2 SMNVEV (reference sequence). This CDR3 spans 13 amino acids. CDR3 nucleotide sequence: TGTGCCAGCAGTTTATTAAGGGAGAATGAGCAGTTCTTC. Residues: CASSLLRENEQFF.

The chain has TRBV2 and TRBJ2-7; D unresolved. Trimming pared 1 base from V and 3 bases from J, leaving 4 bases between. From germline, CDR1 is SNHLY and CDR2 FYNNEI. The CDR3 sequence is 12 residues long. CDR3 amino acids: CASSEGYYEQYF. The CDR3 nucleotides read TGTGCCAGCAGTGAAGGTTACTACGAGCAGTACTTC.

The CDR3 sequence is CASSLGAEEAFF. DNA of the CDR3: TGTGCCAGCAGCTTAGGTGCGGAAGAAGCTTTCTTT. The chain employs TRBV11-2 and TRBJ1-1; unclear D gene. The germline CDR1 and CDR2 sequences are SGHAT and FQNNGV. The CDR3 consists of 12 residues. The V end was cut by 1 base, the J end by 8 bases, with 8 bases between.

As to this clone: Germline and junction disagree at one end, which may indicate a read error. Different DNA sequences within this sample yield the same CDR3. The V and J genes are TRBV11-2 and TRBJ2-2; TRBD1 matches at 7 bases. The V gene's germline CDR1 is SGHAT and CDR2 FQNNGV. CDR3 length: 15 residues. The CDR3, as DNA: TGCGCCAGCAGCAAAGGACAGGCGGGCACCGGGGAGCTGTTTTTT. Encoded protein: CASSKGQAGTGELFF.

This rearrangement joins TRBV7-9 to TRBJ1-1, with 8 bases identical to TRBD1. This CDR3 is 16 amino acids long. Germline CDR1 and CDR2: SEHNR and FQNEAQ (reference sequence). Germline trimming cut 1 base from V and 0 bases from J; bases unmatched to any gene: 4. CDR3 protein: CASSLGTGSLNTEAFF. For the CDR3, the DNA is TGTGCCAGCAGCTTAGGGACAGGGAGCCTGAACACTGAAGCTTTCTTT.

V gene TRBV7-9 combines with J gene TRBJ1-4; D is uncertain. The germline gives CDR1 SEHNR, CDR2 FQNEAQ (reference sequence). The CDR3 is 15 amino acids. Trimming pared 2 bases from V and 5 bases from J, leaving 12 bases between. The CDR3 here is CASSLYNRGNEKLFF. CDR3 DNA: TGTGCCAGCAGCTTATATAACCGGGGAAATGAAAAACTGTTTTTT.

The CDR3 DNA reads TGTGCCAGCAGCTTTAGGGACAGGGGATGGGGGCAGTACTTC. This gives the protein CASSFRDRGWGQYF. The V call is TRBV7-2, the J call TRBJ2-7, with 10 bases lining up with TRBD1. Germline V gives CDR1 SGHTA, CDR2 FQGNSA. CDR3 length: 14 amino acids. Germline trimming cut 3 bases from V and 9 bases from J; bases unmatched to any gene: 8.

The gene calls are TRBV5-8 and TRBJ2-3; D is unresolved. This CDR3 spans 15 amino acids. Trimming stripped 5 bases from V and 0 bases from J, with 13 bases between. Germline values: CDR1 SGHTS, CDR2 YDEGEE. CDR3 residues: CASSRVVSSTDTQYF. The CDR3 DNA reads as TGTGCCAGCAGTCGCGTAGTATCTAGCACAGATACGCAGTATTTT.

This clone was observed a few times. The V call is TRBV6-5, the J call TRBJ2-7, with TRBD2 matching over 7 bases. Losses at the gene ends were 6 bases for V and 3 bases for J; bases not matched to a gene: 2. The CDR3 is 12 amino acids. CDR1 and CDR2 (germline): MNHEY, SVGAGI. The CDR3 reads CASRGGNYEQYF. In DNA, the CDR3 is TGTGCCAGCAGGGGGGGGAACTACGAGCAGTACTTC.

This clone occurred a few times. CDR3 bases: TGTGCCAGCAGCCCCTCTCACAGGCCCCAGCATTTT. It yields the protein CASSPSHRPQHF. This rearrangement joins TRBV7-3 to TRBJ1-5; D is undetermined. Trimming removed 5 bases from V and 9 bases from J, with 11 bases in between. CDR1 and CDR2 (germline): SGHTA, FQGTGA. CDR3 length: 12 residues.

Comment on this clone: Different DNA sequences within this sample yield the same CDR3. V usage is TRBV5-1 and J usage is TRBJ2-2; the match to TRBD1 covers 7 bases. Germline values: CDR1 SGHRS, CDR2 YFSETQ. V shed 3 bases, J shed 0 bases, and the junction held 5 bases outside the gene matches. This CDR3 has 16 residues. CDR3 in amino acids: CASSSSGTANTGELFF. CDR3 coding DNA: TGCGCCAGCAGCTCCTCAGGGACAGCGAACACCGGGGAGCTGTTTTTT.

J is TRBJ1-3 and V is TRBV30; D is perhaps TRBD1 (5 bases). CDR3 length: 12 amino acids. Trimming stripped 1 base from V and 4 bases from J, with 5 bases between. In germline, CDR1 is GTSNPN, CDR2 SVGIG (reference sequence). CDR3 amino acids: CAWSEGGNTIYF. CDR3 DNA: TGTGCCTGGAGTGAGGGGGGAAACACCATATATTTT.

The V gene is TRBV19, the J gene TRBJ1-6, with 8 bases aligning to TRBD1. Trimming removed 5 bases from V and 7 bases from J; junction bases left unmatched: 7. The germline V gene has CDR1 LNHDA and CDR2 SQIVND (reference sequence). The CDR3 totals 15 residues. The CDR3 loop reads CASSVKGTGNSPLHF. CDR3 nucleotides: TGTGCCAGTAGTGTCAAGGGGACAGGAAATTCACCCCTCCACTTT. The full variable domain, rest sourced from reference TRBV19 and TRBJ1-6, is DGGITQSPKYLFRKEGQNVTLSCEQNLNHDAMYWYRQDPGQGLRLIYYSQIVNDFQKGDIAEGYSVSREKKESFPLTVTSAQKNPTAFYLCASSVKGTGNSPLHFGNGTRLTVT.

The rearrangement links TRBV12-5 to TRBJ2-3; 13 nucleotides line up with TRBD2. This CDR3 is built from 14 residues. Losses at the gene ends were 5 bases for V and 8 bases for J; bases not matched to a gene: 4. Germline CDR1 reads LGHNT; CDR2 reads FRNRAP. CDR3 residues: CASGLGLAGVTQYF. Written as DNA, the CDR3 is TGTGCTAGTGGTCTCGGACTAGCGGGGGTTACGCAGTATTTT.

The gene calls are TRBV6-1 and TRBJ1-1; D is unclear. The CDR3 extends over 14 amino acids. Per the germline V gene, CDR1 is MNHNS and CDR2 is SASEGT. With 4 bases removed from V and 1 base from J, the gap between germline ends came to 10 bases. The CDR3 spells CASSARVWNTEAFF. In nucleotides, the CDR3 is TGTGCCAGCAGTGCCCGGGTCTGGAACACTGAAGCTTTCTTT.

The DNA of the CDR3 is TGCGCCAGCTCAACAGGTGTTCTCTACAATGAGCAGTTCTTC. Protein sequence: CASSTGVLYNEQFF. The rearrangement uses TRBV5-1 and TRBJ2-1, with D possibly TRBD1 on 5 matching bases. This CDR3 comprises 14 residues. Looked up from germline, CDR1 is SGHRS and CDR2 is YFSETQ. V was cut by 7 bases and J by 3 bases, with 14 bases left in between.

This clone has a handful of counts. The chain uses TRBV5-1 and TRBJ1-3; TRBD1 might be the D (5 bases). The CDR3 has 15 residues. Germline loops: CDR1 SGHRS, CDR2 YFSETQ. Deletions cut 0 bases from V and 0 bases from J, with 7 bases between. As DNA, the CDR3 is TGCGCCAGCAGCTTGGGACAGTTCTCTGGAAACACCATATATTTT. It is translated as CASSLGQFSGNTIYF. The entire variable domain, with the rest obtained from reference TRBV5-1 and TRBJ1-3, is as follows: KAGVTQTPRYLIKTRGQQVTLSCSPISGHRSVSWYQQTPGQGLQFLFEYFSETQRNKGNFPGRFSGRQFSNSRSEMNVSTLELGDSALYLCASSLGQFSGNTIYFGEGSWLTVV.

This clone was seen a few times. This chain uses TRBV7-2 with TRBJ1-2; the D gene is possibly TRBD1 (6 bases). With 4 bases removed from V and 4 bases from J, the gap between germline ends came to 10 bases. The germline gives CDR1 SGHTA, CDR2 FQGNSA. The CDR3 is 13 residues long. For the CDR3, the DNA is TGTGCCAGCAGCTCGCAGGGGTTCTATGGCTACACCTTC. Its translation is CASSSQGFYGYTF.

This clone was counted a single time. This chain uses TRBV25-1 with TRBJ2-5, with TRBD2 identical over 10 bases. CDR3 length: 18 amino acids. The germline CDR1 and CDR2 sequences are MGHDK and SYGVNS. The trim removed 6 bases at V and 2 bases at J, leaving 15 bases unmatched. CDR3 DNA: TGTGCCAGCAGGCAACCCATTACTAGCGGGGTACATCAAGAGACCCAGTACTTC. Translated: CASRQPITSGVHQETQYF.

The V call is TRBV7-9, the J call TRBJ2-7; D perhaps matches TRBD2 (7 bases). This CDR3 has 16 residues. Germline V gene data show CDR1 as SEHNR and CDR2 as FQNEAQ (reference sequence). Trimming stripped 7 bases from V and 0 bases from J, with 19 bases between. CDR3 residues: CASTGEGGAVSYEQYF. The CDR3 region has the DNA TGTGCCAGCACCGGCGAAGGGGGGGCCGTCTCCTACGAGCAGTACTTC.